This T cell receptor beta chain was identified in a study of cytomegalovirus exposure and HLA in healthy donors. The wider study: The 120 validation repertoires and the approximately 700 first-cohort repertoires shared a platform, a later analysis reported. Overall study findings and caveats: For cytomegalovirus status, the classifier reportedly gave diagnoses with high specificity and sensitivity. Listed as cytomegalovirus-associated were 150 or so TCR beta chains.

The data were produced by immunoSEQ multiplex PCR, yet TCRdb's version contains in-frame clones alone and is incomplete. The repertoire includes some 150,000 clones, 80% to 90% of them detected once, and about 4.9% sits in the top ten. Concerning this clone itself: Its specificity is not known.

J was trimmed by 8 bases and V by 3 bases; bases with no gene match: 6. The CDR3 runs 14 residues. The germline gives CDR1 ENHRY, CDR2 SYGVKD. This TCR derives from a man between 18 and 29 years old in good health and CMV-seropositive. Sequences were obtained from PBMCs. The rearrangement links TRBV10-3 to TRBJ2-1, with 8 bases lining up with TRBD2. The CDR3: CAISEAGAPDEQFF. The DNA for the CDR3 is TGTGCCATCAGTGAAGCGGGAGCGCCGGATGAGCAGTTCTTC.